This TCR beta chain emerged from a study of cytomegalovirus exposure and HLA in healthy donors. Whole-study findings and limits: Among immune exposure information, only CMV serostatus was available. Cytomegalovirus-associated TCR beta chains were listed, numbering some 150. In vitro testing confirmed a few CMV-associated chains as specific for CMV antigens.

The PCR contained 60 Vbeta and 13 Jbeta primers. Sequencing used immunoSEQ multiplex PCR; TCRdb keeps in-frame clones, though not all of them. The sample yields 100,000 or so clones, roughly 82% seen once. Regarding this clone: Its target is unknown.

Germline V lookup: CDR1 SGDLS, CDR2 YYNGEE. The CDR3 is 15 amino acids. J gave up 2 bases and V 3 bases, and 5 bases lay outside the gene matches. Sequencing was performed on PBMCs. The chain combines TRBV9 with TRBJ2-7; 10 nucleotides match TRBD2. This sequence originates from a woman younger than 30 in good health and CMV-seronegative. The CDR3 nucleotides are TGTGCCAGCAGCGAGGGACTAGCGATCACCTACGAGCAGTACTTC. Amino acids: CASSEGLAITYEQYF.